This TCR beta chain was recovered during a study of shared T cell receptors in the human thymus. Germline V CDR1 and CDR2: SGHTA, FQGNSA. Trimming pared 5 bases from V and 0 bases from J, leaving 18 bases between. The CDR3 contains 17 residues. Method: immunoSEQ multiplex PCR; TCRdb's copy keeps in-frame clones and lacks some. The sample includes 600,000 to 900,000 clones, approximately 85% of them seen just once. A further study also used this sample, focusing on human thymus T cells. That source adds: In corrective heart surgery, resections were taken, and these provided the thymus tissue. Both thymic and peripheral blood repertoires showed apparently biased V and J usage.

This sequence was found in a girl younger than two with a congenital heart defect. The sequenced sample consisted of thymocytes. The genes are TRBV7-2 and TRBJ2-3; tentative D call: TRBD2 (6 bases). The CDR3 DNA reads TGTGCCAGCAGCGAAGAGGAGGGGCGAACTAGCACAGATACGCAGTATTTT. It encodes CASSEEEGRTSTDTQYF.